The sequence of this T cell receptor beta chain was determined in a study of fetal regulatory T cell absence and autoimmunity. For the study at large: Without clinical diabetes, IPEX patients showed exocrine pancreas autoimmunity. Findings and caveats of the study: Pancreas and cord blood did not differ much in TRB family usage.

Note on this clone: The antigen remains undetermined.

Germline V gene sequence: CDR1 SGHNT, CDR2 YYREEE (reference sequence). The J segment lost 4 bases and the V segment lost 0 bases, leaving 8 bases of the junction unmatched. The CDR3 spans 16 residues. The survey-level immunoSEQ assay was used. The protocol was immunoSEQ multiplex PCR, while the TCRdb copy is restricted to in-frame clones and leaves out a portion. The data hold 95,000 to 100,000 clones, with 60% to 80% observed a single time. This sequence was found in a male donor with IPEX syndrome. The chain uses TRBV5-4 and TRBJ2-7, with 9 bases identical to TRBD1. The source material was pancreas tissue. DNA for the CDR3: TGTGCCAGCAGCTTGGTAGGAGGACAGGGGTGGTACGAGCAGTACTTC. Protein: CASSLVGGQGWYEQYF.